This entry describes one TCR beta chain. Clones were sequenced by immunoSEQ multiplex PCR, and TCRdb holds only the in-frame ones, with some missing. The data hold about 30,000 clones, with 88% observed a single time. These data belong to a study of PD-1 blockade in classical Hodgkin lymphoma. The time point denotes: newly diagnosed, previously untreated cHL patient sample. With magnetic negative selection, CD4+ T cells were purified from PBMCs that had been thawed. It was PBMCs in newly diagnosed, untreated classical Hodgkin lymphoma that served as comparison. Losses at the gene ends were 2 bases for V and 6 bases for J; bases not matched to a gene: 6. The length of the CDR3 is 15 residues. Germline V gene sequence: CDR1 SGHRS, CDR2 YFSETQ.

The sample was CD4+ T cells from blood. The genes are TRBV5-1 and TRBJ2-2; 8 nucleotides line up with TRBD1. This sequence was found in a human donor with classical Hodgkin lymphoma. The CDR3 region has the DNA TGCGCCAGCAGCTTTTCAGGGGGCGCTTCCGGGGAGCTGTTTTTT. Its translation: CASSFSGGASGELFF.